The present entry profiles one T cell receptor (beta chain) with its context. Germline V lookup: CDR1 SGHAT, CDR2 FQNNGV. With 5 bases removed from V and 5 bases from J, the gap between germline ends came to 20 bases. CDR3 length equals 16 residues. The sample comes from a study of blood T cell repertoires in COVID-19. Study-level information: Material from acute and convalescent COVID-19 was sourced from the United States, Italy and Spain.

Some clones are missing from TCRdb's copy, which holds only in-frame ones; the method was immunoSEQ multiplex PCR. The repertoire holds a few hundred thousand clones, with 65% to 90% as singletons. The chain couples TRBV11-2 to TRBJ2-3; D may be TRBD2 (6 bases). Source material: peripheral blood. The source is a woman aged 45-59 years with acute or convalescent COVID-19. The DNA of the CDR3 is TGTGCCAGCAGCCTAAAGGGGCTATGGGGAGGAGATACGCAGTATTTT. Its translation: CASSLKGLWGGDTQYF.